These 26 T cell receptor beta chains were all obtained from the same sample, sequenced in a study of blood T cells in healthy people across ages. It was with a sample-barcoded 5' primer and a J-beta primer mix that a second PCR of about 6 to 12 cycles was run. TCRdb reprocessed the 5' RACE reads via MiXCR and lists one record per CDR3 protein. The sample carries about 1 million distinct CDR3 sequences, 45% recorded once. Sequencing used blood. The source is a woman aged 60-70 years in good health.

This CDR3 is CASGRTGPGSDTQYF. CDR3 nucleotides: TGTGCCAGCGGGCGGACAGGGCCAGGTTCAGATACGCAGTATTTT. The chain links TRBV27 to TRBJ2-3; 8 bases are shared with TRBD1. The CDR3 sequence is 15 residues long. The junction had 11 bases not matched to a gene; V was cut back by 8 bases and J by 4 bases. Germline lookup yields CDR1 MNHEY and CDR2 SMNVEV (reference sequence).

As to this clonotype: A much larger clone lies one base from this, so it may be a read error. The gene calls are TRBV5-1 and TRBJ2-3; 7 nucleotides align to TRBD2. The CDR3 extends over 12 amino acids. Germline CDR1 SGHRS, CDR2 YFSETQ. V dropped 4 bases and J dropped 9; count of bases not matched to a gene: 5. In nucleotides, the CDR3 is TGCGCCAGCAGCATGGGAGGGCGAACGCAGTATTTT. It encodes CASSMGGRTQYF.

In its sample, this clonotype was seen a few times. V and J are TRBV20-1 and TRBJ1-4; D possibly corresponds to TRBD1 (6 bases). The germline gives CDR1 DFQATT, CDR2 SNEGSKA (reference sequence). The length of the CDR3 is 15 residues. The V end lost 3 bases, the J end lost 2 bases, and 13 bases lay between the germline ends. The CDR3 DNA reads TGCAGTGCTAGGGACATCAGGGGCACTAATGAAAAACTGTTTTTT. This translates into CSARDIRGTNEKLFF.

The chain carries TRBV27 and TRBJ1-1; D is unclear. V was pared by 5 bases and J by 3 bases, with 16 bases between. This CDR3 contains 15 residues. The germline CDR1 and CDR2 sequences are MNHEY and SMNVEV (reference sequence). CDR3 residues: CASSPERGRDTEAFF. The CDR3 nucleotides read TGTGCCAGCAGTCCCGAGAGAGGGCGGGACACTGAAGCTTTCTTT.

This clonotype occurred a few times. The chain joins TRBV27 to TRBJ1-2; D gene unclear. Germline V CDR1 and CDR2: MNHEY, SMNVEV (reference sequence). There are 14 residues in the CDR3. The V and J ends lost 3 bases and 2 bases respectively, with 10 bases between them. CDR3 in amino acids: CASSFGSLNYGYTF. For the CDR3, the DNA is TGTGCCAGCAGTTTCGGCAGTTTAAACTATGGCTACACCTTC.

As DNA, the CDR3 is TGTGCCAGCAGCCAAGATATCTTCACAGATACGCAGTATTTT. It yields the protein CASSQDIFTDTQYF. The J gene is TRBJ2-3, the V gene TRBV4-2; no clear D gene. Trimming left V 0 bases short and J 2 bases short, with 6 bases between. The CDR3 length is 14 residues. Germline-derived CDR1 and CDR2 are LGHNA and YNFKEQ.

This chain links TRBV5-6 with TRBJ2-4; 9 bases map to TRBD1. The length of the CDR3 is 20 residues. The germline CDR1 and CDR2 sequences are SGHDT and YYEEEE. J gave up 0 bases and V 1 base, and 14 bases lay outside the gene matches. CDR3 sequence: CASSLLTGGDPSLAKNIQYF. The CDR3, as DNA: TGTGCCAGCAGCTTGCTGACAGGGGGAGATCCATCTCTAGCCAAAAACATTCAGTACTTC. Full variable domain (outside the CDR3, taken from reference TRBV5-6 and TRBJ2-4): DAGVTQSPTHLIKTRGQQVTLRCSPKSGHDTVSWYQQALGQGPQFIFQYYEEEERQRGNFPDRFSGHQFPNYSSELNVNALLLGDSALYLCASSLLTGGDPSLAKNIQYFGAGTRLSVL.

This clonotype was seen only a few times. The rearrangement uses TRBV29-1 and TRBJ2-7, with TRBD2 identical over 7 bases. The junction had 15 bases not matched to a gene; V was cut back by 7 bases and J by 6 bases. The germline V gene has CDR1 SQVTM and CDR2 ANQGSEA. This CDR3 is 14 amino acids long. CDR3 in DNA: TGCAGCGCCACGGCCGGATTCGGGGAGGGCGAGCAGTACTTC. Translating gives CSATAGFGEGEQYF.

This clonotype was counted between two and nine times. The chain combines TRBV30 with TRBJ2-3, with D perhaps being TRBD1 or TRBD2 (5 bases each). Trimming removed 0 bases from V and 8 bases from J, with 12 bases in between. This CDR3 contains 13 residues. Germline CDR1 reads GTSNPN; CDR2 reads SVGIG (reference sequence). CDR3 sequence (DNA): TGTGCCTGGAGTGTACTGGATGGGGGTACGCAGTATTTT. Its translation: CAWSVLDGGTQYF.

The J gene is TRBJ2-4, the V gene TRBV5-1, with 8 bases fitting TRBD1. In germline, CDR1 is SGHRS, CDR2 YFSETQ. The CDR3 runs to 17 residues. V lost 1 base, J lost 0 bases, and 6 bases stayed unmatched. CDR3 DNA: TGCGCCAGCAGCTTGCGGACAGGGTCCCTAGCCAAAAACATTCAGTACTTC. Its translation is CASSLRTGSLAKNIQYF.

This clonotype was found a few times. The CDR3 nucleotides read TGTGCCATCAGTCTAGGGACTAGCGGGAGGGGGAAAGAAGAGACCCAGTACTTC. Translating it yields CAISLGTSGRGKEETQYF. J is TRBJ2-5 and V is TRBV10-3; 16 nucleotides match TRBD2. The CDR3 contains 18 residues. V was pared by 5 bases and J by 3 bases, with 9 bases of the junction left unmatched. Germline V gene sequence: CDR1 ENHRY, CDR2 SYGVKD.

DNA for the CDR3: TGTGCCAGCACCGGAGGGGACTCTTACGAGCAGTACTTC. Translated: CASTGGDSYEQYF. The chain is built from TRBV27 and TRBJ2-4; D may be TRBD2 (6 bases). With the DNA end fitting TRBJ2-7 better, the J assignment may be wrong. CDR3 length: 13 residues. Germline CDR1 reads MNHEY; CDR2 reads SMNVEV (reference sequence).

This clonotype was seen a handful of times. The chain joins TRBV29-1 to TRBJ2-7; D is ambiguous. Germline CDR1 reads SQVTM; CDR2 reads ANQGSEA. The CDR3 consists of 12 residues. Trimming removed 3 bases from V and 3 bases from J, with 9 bases in between. CDR3 nucleotides: TGCAGCGTTGATCTCGGCAGCTACGAGCAGTACTTC. Protein sequence: CSVDLGSYEQYF.

This chain uses TRBV27 with TRBJ2-1, with 9 bases that match TRBD1. V lost 4 bases to trimming and J lost 7 bases; unmatched junction nucleotides: 8. There are 15 residues in the CDR3. Germline CDR1 MNHEY, CDR2 SMNVEV (reference sequence). CDR3 nucleotides: TGTGCCAGCAGTTACACGGGACAGGGTAATAATGAGCAGTTCTTC. This sequence encodes CASSYTGQGNNEQFF.

Worth noting for this clonotype: Mismatch with germline at one junction end may stem from a read error. The chain carries TRBV7-4 and TRBJ2-7; TRBD1 matches 11 bases. Germline V gene lookup returns CDR1 SGHVT and CDR2 SQSDAQ. The CDR3 has 17 amino acids. CDR3 sequence: CAGSLALWDRGRAKQYF. The CDR3, as DNA: TGTGCCGGCAGCTTAGCGCTCTGGGACAGGGGGAGGGCGAAGCAGTACTTC.

This clonotype appeared once. The genes are TRBV20-1 and TRBJ2-7; 10 nucleotides match TRBD2. The CDR3 is 15 residues long. CDR1 is DFQATT and CDR2 is SNEGSKA in the germline V gene (reference sequence). The ends lost 3 bases at V and 1 base at J; junction bases unmatched: 6. The chain's CDR3 is CSASGPSGRSYEQYF. The CDR3 region has the DNA TGCAGTGCTAGTGGCCCTAGCGGGAGATCCTACGAGCAGTACTTC.

The genes are TRBV20-1 and TRBJ1-2; 7 bases line up with TRBD1. The germline V gene encodes CDR1 DFQATT and CDR2 SNEGSKA (reference sequence). CDR3 size: 15 residues. Trimming cost V 0 bases and J 1 base; bases outside gene matches: 5. CDR3 DNA sequence: TGCAGTGCTAGAGATGATACAGGGGTTAACTATGGCTACACCTTC. Translation gives CSARDDTGVNYGYTF.

J is TRBJ2-2 and V is TRBV7-3; D may be TRBD1 (5 bases). V lost 5 bases to trimming and J lost 0 bases, with 10 bases between them. Germline V gene lookup returns CDR1 SGHTA and CDR2 FQGTGA. The CDR3 totals 15 residues. The CDR3 reads CASSPDTSNTGELFF. The CDR3 DNA sequence: TGTGCCAGCAGCCCGGACACCTCGAACACCGGGGAGCTGTTTTTT.

The table lists this clonotype with a count of one. A read error may be the cause here, since a much bigger clone is one base away. V usage is TRBV12-3 or TRBV12-4 and J usage is TRBJ2-3; 7 nucleotides agree with TRBD1. There are 16 residues in the CDR3. CDR3 DNA: TGTGCCAGCAGTTCCCGACAGGGCGATAGCACAGGTACGCAGTATTTT. Protein product: CASSSRQGDSTGTQYF.

The chain links TRBV12-3 or TRBV12-4 to TRBJ1-2; 9 nucleotides match TRBD1. The CDR3 consists of 13 residues. Trimming removed 4 bases from V and 7 bases from J; junction bases left unmatched: 4. The chain's CDR3 is CASSWGQGGGYTF. The CDR3 DNA sequence: TGTGCCAGCAGTTGGGGACAGGGAGGTGGCTACACCTTC.

This clonotype has a handful of counts. This chain links TRBV7-6 with TRBJ2-4; a weak D match, TRBD2 (5 bases). The CDR3 contains 13 residues. CDR1 SGHVS and CDR2 FNYEAQ come from the germline V gene. V gave up 1 base and J gave up 6 bases, with 7 bases separating them. As DNA, the CDR3 is TGTGCCAGCAGCTTAGGGGAGACAAACATTCAGTACTTC. Encoded protein: CASSLGETNIQYF.

This clonotype turned up a few times. The chain carries TRBV7-6 and TRBJ1-4; a possible D gene is TRBD1 (6 bases). The ends were cut back, 3 bases at V and 0 bases at J, with 14 bases in the middle. The CDR3 is 17 amino acids. Germline V CDR1 and CDR2: SGHVS, FNYEAQ. CDR3: CASSFLGGRATNEKLFF. The CDR3 DNA is TGTGCCAGCAGCTTCCTGGGGGGGCGTGCAACTAATGAAAAACTGTTTTTT.

The rearrangement uses TRBV11-1 and TRBJ1-1; D might be TRBD1 (5 bases). The V gene's germline CDR1 is SGHAT and CDR2 FQDESV (reference sequence). This CDR3 has 14 amino acids. V was cut by 5 bases and J by 3 bases, with 13 bases left in between. In nucleotides, the CDR3 is TGTGCCAGCAGCCGGCGGGGGGGGGACACTGAAGCTTTCTTT. Its translation: CASSRRGGDTEAFF.

This clonotype was counted only a few times. The CDR3 bases are TGTGCCAGCAGCGACAGGGAGGTCTGGGATACGCAGTATTTT. It yields the protein CASSDREVWDTQYF. The chain recombines TRBV27 with TRBJ2-3, with D tentatively TRBD1 (7 bases). The CDR3 covers 14 residues. The V gene's germline CDR1 is MNHEY and CDR2 SMNVEV (reference sequence). V gave up 6 bases and J gave up 6 bases, with 16 bases separating them.

In this sample, this clonotype turned up a few times. CDR3 DNA: TGCAGCGCTAAACAGGGGCTCGAGCAGTTCTTC. Its protein is CSAKQGLEQFF. The chain has TRBV29-1 and TRBJ2-1; 7 bases line up with TRBD1. CDR3 size: 11 residues. V dropped 7 bases and J dropped 10; count of bases not matched to a gene: 7. Germline CDR1 SQVTM, CDR2 ANQGSEA.

This clonotype has a handful of counts. V usage is TRBV15 and J usage is TRBJ2-5, with D perhaps matching TRBD1 (6 bases). Germline V CDR1 and CDR2: LNHNV, YYDKDF (reference sequence). This CDR3 spans 12 amino acids. The V end was cut by 4 bases, the J end by 11 bases, with 14 bases between. The CDR3 DNA sequence: TGTGCCACCAGCATGGACCGGGACATGCAGTACTTC. This translates into CATSMDRDMQYF.